This T cell receptor (beta chain) was sequenced for a study of T-cell reconstitution after alpha-beta-depleted transplantation in children. Preparation of the TCRbeta library involved a method that used unique molecular identifiers. From the PCR reads, TCRdb called clonotypes with MiXCR, one entry per CDR3 protein. The table has about 470,000 distinct CDR3 sequences, 43% seen once. CDR3 size: 16 residues. CDR1 DFQATT and CDR2 SNEGSKA come from the germline V gene (reference sequence). V shed 0 bases and J 2 bases; nucleotides not matched to a gene: 9. This clonotype was counted many times. Its antigen is not identified. Study-wide points: Several hundred expanded graft clones reportedly gave rise to the alpha-beta T cells present about two months after transplant. At the one-year point after transplant, T-cell counts and TCRbeta diversity were found to come mostly from T cells that had been newly produced. Day-60 TCRbeta diversity that was high in some patients was derived from surviving recipient T cells and thymic progenitors.

This sequence joins TRBV20-1 and TRBJ2-5, with TRBD2 identical over 7 bases. This specimen was PBMCs, taken before TCRalphabeta/CD19-depleted stem cell transplant. This TCR came from a girl between 2 and 10 years old with aplastic anemia, due to receive a stem cell transplant. DNA for the CDR3: TGCAGTGCTAGAGATCTTTTAGGGAGGGAACAAGAGACCCAGTACTTC. It encodes CSARDLLGREQETQYF.